The entry that follows covers one TCR beta chain sequence. The target antigen is unknown. TCRdb processed the 5' RACE reads anew with MiXCR; each CDR3 protein has one entry. The sample lists some 340,000 distinct CDR3 sequences, approximately 13% seen once, with around a fifth in the top ten. The data stem from a study of T-cell memory formation after mild COVID-19. Turning to the study itself: TCR clusters mostly belonged to single donors. Study-level results: Second-wave clones that peaked on day 37 lacked confirmed SARS-CoV-2 specificity. Largely, contracting CD4+ clones fell within CM and EM, and contracting CD8+ clones within EMRA.

CDR3 length: 18 residues. Trimming took 2 bases from V and 5 from J; bases not matched to a gene: 12. Germline loops: CDR1 SGHTA, CDR2 FQGNSA. This chain connects TRBV7-2 to TRBJ2-5, with 12 bases lining up with TRBD1. The specimen sequenced was PBMCs or a T cell subset sorted from them (not recorded which). The receptor was derived from a man between 18 and 35 years old who had mild COVID-19 (a few samples of this study predate the infection). Cell type and time point are not known. CDR3 region: CASSLRLIGTGGRETQYF. In DNA, the CDR3 is TGTGCCAGCAGCTTACGTCTTATTGGGACAGGGGGCAGGGAGACCCAGTACTTC.